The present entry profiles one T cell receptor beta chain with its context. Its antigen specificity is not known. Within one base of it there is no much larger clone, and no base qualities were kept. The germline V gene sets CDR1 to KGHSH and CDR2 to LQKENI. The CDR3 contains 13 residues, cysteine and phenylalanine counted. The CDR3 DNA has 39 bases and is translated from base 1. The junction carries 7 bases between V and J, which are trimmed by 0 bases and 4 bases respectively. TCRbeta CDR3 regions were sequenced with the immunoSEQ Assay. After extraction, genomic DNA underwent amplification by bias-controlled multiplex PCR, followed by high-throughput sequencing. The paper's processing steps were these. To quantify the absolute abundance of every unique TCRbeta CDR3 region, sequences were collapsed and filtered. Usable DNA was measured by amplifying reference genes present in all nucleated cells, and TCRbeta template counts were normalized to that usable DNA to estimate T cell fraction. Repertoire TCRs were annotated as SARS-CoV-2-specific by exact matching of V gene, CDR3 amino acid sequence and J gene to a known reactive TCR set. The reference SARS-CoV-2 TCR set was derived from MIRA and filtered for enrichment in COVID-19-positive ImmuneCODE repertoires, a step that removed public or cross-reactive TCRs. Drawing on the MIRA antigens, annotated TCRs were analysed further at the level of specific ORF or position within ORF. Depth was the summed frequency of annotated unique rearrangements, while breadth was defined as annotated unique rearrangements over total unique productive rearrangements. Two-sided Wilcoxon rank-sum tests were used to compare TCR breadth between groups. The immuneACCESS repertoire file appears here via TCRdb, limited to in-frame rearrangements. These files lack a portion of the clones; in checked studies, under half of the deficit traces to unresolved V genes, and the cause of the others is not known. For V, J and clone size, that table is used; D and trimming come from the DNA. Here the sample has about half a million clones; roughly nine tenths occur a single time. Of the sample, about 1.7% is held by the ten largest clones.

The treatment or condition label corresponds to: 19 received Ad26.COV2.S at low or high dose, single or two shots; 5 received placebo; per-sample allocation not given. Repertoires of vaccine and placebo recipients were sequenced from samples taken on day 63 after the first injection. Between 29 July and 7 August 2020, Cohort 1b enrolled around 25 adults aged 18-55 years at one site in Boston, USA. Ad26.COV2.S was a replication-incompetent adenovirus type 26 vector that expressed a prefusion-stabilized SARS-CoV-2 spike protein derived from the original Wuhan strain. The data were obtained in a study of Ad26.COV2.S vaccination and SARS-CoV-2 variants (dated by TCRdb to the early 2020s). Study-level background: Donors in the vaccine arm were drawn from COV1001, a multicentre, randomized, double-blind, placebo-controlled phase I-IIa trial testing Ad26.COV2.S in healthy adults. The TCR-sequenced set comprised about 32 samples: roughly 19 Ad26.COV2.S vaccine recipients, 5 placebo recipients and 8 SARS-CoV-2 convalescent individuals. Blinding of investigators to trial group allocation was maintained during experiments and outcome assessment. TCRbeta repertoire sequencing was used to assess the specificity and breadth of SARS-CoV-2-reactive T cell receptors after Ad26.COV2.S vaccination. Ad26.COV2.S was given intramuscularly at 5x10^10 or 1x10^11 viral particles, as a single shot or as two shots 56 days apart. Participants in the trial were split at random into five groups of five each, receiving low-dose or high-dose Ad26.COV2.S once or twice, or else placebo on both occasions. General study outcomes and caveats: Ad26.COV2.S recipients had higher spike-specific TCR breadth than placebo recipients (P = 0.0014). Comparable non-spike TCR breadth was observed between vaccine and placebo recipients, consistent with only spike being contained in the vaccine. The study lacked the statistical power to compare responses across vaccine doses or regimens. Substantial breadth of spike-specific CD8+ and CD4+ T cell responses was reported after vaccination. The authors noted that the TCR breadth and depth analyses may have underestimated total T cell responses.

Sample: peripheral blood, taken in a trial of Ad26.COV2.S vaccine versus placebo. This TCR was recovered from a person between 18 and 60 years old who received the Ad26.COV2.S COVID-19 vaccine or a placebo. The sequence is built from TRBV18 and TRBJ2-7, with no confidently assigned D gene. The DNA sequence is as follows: TGTGCCAGCTCACCACCTAACGAGTACGAGCAGTACTTC. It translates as CASSPPNEYEQYF.